This TCR beta chain was found in a study of identical twins. Germline V gene lookup returns CDR1 SGHAT and CDR2 FQNNGV. Trimming shortened V by 0 bases and J by 6 bases, and 9 bases separated the two germline ends. The CDR3 covers 14 residues. This clonotype has ten or more counts. TCRdb re-called the 5' RACE reads with MiXCR, one entry per CDR3 protein. The sample contains some 97,000 distinct CDR3 sequences, under 6.5% of which appear only once. The chain has TRBV11-2 and TRBJ2-1; D might be TRBD2 (7 bases). This receptor was identified in a woman aged 45 to 65 in good health. The sample taken for sequencing was memory T cells sorted from blood. CDR3 sequence reads: CASSLDRGANEQFF. CDR3 DNA: TGTGCCAGCAGCTTAGATCGGGGGGCCAATGAGCAGTTCTTC.